The rows below give T cell receptor beta chains drawn from one sample of a study of cytomegalovirus exposure and HLA in healthy donors. Measured with immunoSEQ multiplex PCR; TCRdb has only the in-frame clones, and not every one. The table lists some 130,000 clones, around 85% of them singletons. Input material: PBMCs. Receptor source: a woman aged 45-60 years in good health and CMV-seropositive. The CDR3 runs from the conserved cysteine through the conserved F or W. A D gene is named only where the DNA matches it firmly. Size values are once, few and many counts, or a class for expanded clones, and some rows have none.

v_call: TRBV18; d_call: .; j_call: TRBJ1-1; clone_size: .; cdr3_aa: CASSPRQRDTEAFF; cdr3_nt: TGTGCCAGCTCACCAAGACAGCGGGACACTGAAGCTTTCTTT
v_call: TRBV7-6; d_call: TRBD1; j_call: TRBJ1-2; clone_size: once; cdr3_aa: CASSNSRDRGANYGYTF; cdr3_nt: TGTGCCAGCAGCAACTCCCGGGACAGGGGAGCTAACTATGGCTACACCTTC
v_call: TRBV12-5; d_call: TRBD1; j_call: TRBJ2-7; clone_size: few; cdr3_aa: CASAGTGGHEQYF; cdr3_nt: TGTGCTAGCGCCGGGACAGGGGGCCACGAGCAGTACTTC
v_call: TRBV28; d_call: .; j_call: TRBJ1-5; clone_size: .; cdr3_aa: CASKGENQPQHF; cdr3_nt: TGTGCCAGCAAGGGAGAGAATCAGCCCCAGCATTTT
v_call: TRBV5-5; d_call: .; j_call: TRBJ2-3; clone_size: few; cdr3_aa: CASSLDSTLNTQYF; cdr3_nt: TGTGCCAGCAGCTTGGACTCAACCCTTAATACGCAGTATTTT
v_call: TRBV28; d_call: .; j_call: TRBJ1-5; clone_size: .; cdr3_aa: CASSPPGGVTGSPQHF; cdr3_nt: TGTGCCAGCAGTCCCCCCGGCGGGGTTACCGGGAGCCCCCAGCATTTT
v_call: TRBV18; d_call: .; j_call: TRBJ2-2; clone_size: .; cdr3_aa: CASSPPRTGELFF; cdr3_nt: TGTGCCAGCTCACCTCCGAGGACCGGGGAGCTGTTTTTT
v_call: TRBV12-5; d_call: .; j_call: TRBJ2-1; clone_size: .; cdr3_aa: CASGSYGAYNEQFF; cdr3_nt: TGTGCTAGTGGTTCTTACGGGGCCTACAATGAGCAGTTCTTC
v_call: TRBV15; d_call: .; j_call: TRBJ1-4; clone_size: .; cdr3_aa: CATSKTGKREKLFF; cdr3_nt: TGTGCCACCAGCAAAACGGGCAAGCGGGAAAAACTGTTTTTT
v_call: TRBV6-6; d_call: TRBD1; j_call: TRBJ1-5; clone_size: .; cdr3_aa: CASSYSQGAFNQPQHF; cdr3_nt: TGTGCCAGCAGTTACTCCCAGGGGGCCTTCAATCAGCCCCAGCATTTT
v_call: TRBV28; d_call: TRBD1; j_call: TRBJ1-2; clone_size: .; cdr3_aa: CASSLVGRGIYGYTF; cdr3_nt: TGTGCCAGCAGTTTAGTGGGCAGGGGGATCTATGGCTACACCTTC
v_call: TRBV27; d_call: .; j_call: TRBJ2-2; clone_size: .; cdr3_aa: CATQSRTGELFF; cdr3_nt: TGTGCCACCCAATCGAGGACCGGGGAGCTGTTTTTT
v_call: TRBV5-6; d_call: .; j_call: TRBJ2-1; clone_size: .; cdr3_aa: CASSFGDNEQFF; cdr3_nt: TGTGCCAGCAGTTTCGGGGACAATGAGCAGTTCTTC
v_call: TRBV11-2; d_call: TRBD1; j_call: TRBJ1-1; clone_size: .; cdr3_aa: CASSLGPQGAAEAFF; cdr3_nt: TGTGCCAGCAGCTTAGGGCCACAGGGGGCTGCTGAAGCTTTCTTT
v_call: TRBV5-1; d_call: TRBD1; j_call: TRBJ2-6; clone_size: .; cdr3_aa: CASIPGGGGANVLTF; cdr3_nt: TGCGCCAGCATCCCAGGGGGCGGGGGGGCCAACGTCCTGACTTTC
v_call: TRBV7-8; d_call: TRBD2; j_call: TRBJ2-3; clone_size: .; cdr3_aa: CASSLVVAGGPTDTQYF; cdr3_nt: TGTGCCAGCAGCTTAGTGGTAGCGGGGGGGCCGACAGATACGCAGTATTTT
v_call: TRBV9; d_call: TRBD1; j_call: TRBJ1-2; clone_size: .; cdr3_aa: CASSGRDRGFLNYGYTF; cdr3_nt: TGTGCCAGCAGCGGACGGGACAGGGGATTCCTTAACTATGGCTACACCTTC
v_call: TRBV5-1; d_call: .; j_call: TRBJ1-5; clone_size: .; cdr3_aa: CASRAEDNYSNQPQHF; cdr3_nt: TGCGCCAGCAGGGCGGAGGATAACTATAGCAATCAGCCCCAGCATTTT
v_call: TRBV7-2; d_call: .; j_call: TRBJ2-1; clone_size: .; cdr3_aa: CASSPSLLNEQFF; cdr3_nt: TGTGCCAGCAGCCCTAGTTTGCTGAATGAGCAGTTCTTC
v_call: TRBV2; d_call: .; j_call: TRBJ1-6; clone_size: .; cdr3_aa: CASSELGQGGNSPLHF; cdr3_nt: TGTGCCAGCAGTGAGCTTGGCCAGGGAGGGAATTCACCCCTCCACTTT
v_call: TRBV4-3; d_call: .; j_call: TRBJ2-2; clone_size: once; cdr3_aa: CASSQGRGKAGELFF; cdr3_nt: TGCGCCAGCAGCCAAGGCAGGGGAAAGGCCGGGGAGCTGTTTTTT
v_call: TRBV28; d_call: .; j_call: TRBJ1-2; clone_size: .; cdr3_aa: CASSSPGDSEYSYGYTF; cdr3_nt: TGTGCCAGCAGTTCCCCGGGTGACAGCGAGTATAGCTATGGCTACACCTTC
v_call: TRBV29-1; d_call: .; j_call: TRBJ1-1; clone_size: .; cdr3_aa: CSIEGGDLAEAFF; cdr3_nt: TGCAGCATTGAGGGGGGGGATCTGGCTGAAGCTTTCTTT
v_call: TRBV6-1; d_call: TRBD1; j_call: TRBJ1-2; clone_size: few; cdr3_aa: CATTGGPGNYGYTF; cdr3_nt: TGTGCCACAACAGGGGGCCCCGGGAACTATGGCTACACCTTC
v_call: TRBV5-5; d_call: TRBD1; j_call: TRBJ2-7; clone_size: .; cdr3_aa: CASSLAGGTLSYEQYF; cdr3_nt: TGTGCCAGCAGCTTGGCAGGGGGCACCCTCTCCTACGAGCAGTACTTC
v_call: TRBV30; d_call: .; j_call: TRBJ1-1; clone_size: .; cdr3_aa: CAWSRQVDTEAFF; cdr3_nt: TGTGCCTGGAGTCGACAGGTGGACACTGAAGCTTTCTTT
v_call: TRBV6-5; d_call: TRBD2; j_call: TRBJ2-7; clone_size: .; cdr3_aa: CASSYSASGASEQYF; cdr3_nt: TGTGCCAGCAGTTACTCGGCTAGCGGGGCTTCCGAGCAGTACTTC
v_call: TRBV6-1; d_call: TRBD1; j_call: TRBJ1-2; clone_size: .; cdr3_aa: CASSETGLGGYTF; cdr3_nt: TGTGCCAGCAGTGAGACAGGGCTGGGGGGCTACACCTTC
v_call: TRBV9; d_call: .; j_call: TRBJ2-5; clone_size: .; cdr3_aa: CASTSAPTSGAGTQYF; cdr3_nt: TGTGCCAGCACATCGGCCCCCACGAGCGGTGCCGGAACCCAGTACTTC
v_call: TRBV6-5; d_call: .; j_call: TRBJ1-5; clone_size: .; cdr3_aa: CASSYSVLGNQPQHF; cdr3_nt: TGTGCCAGCAGTTACTCGGTGTTAGGCAATCAGCCCCAGCATTTT
v_call: TRBV5-1; d_call: .; j_call: TRBJ2-1; clone_size: .; cdr3_aa: CASSLEVVGGPSDEQFF; cdr3_nt: TGCGCCAGCAGCTTGGAAGTCGTGGGGGGGCCATCCGATGAGCAGTTCTTC
v_call: TRBV5-1; d_call: .; j_call: TRBJ1-2; clone_size: .; cdr3_aa: CASSVTGPDGYTF; cdr3_nt: TGCGCCAGCAGCGTGACAGGTCCGGATGGCTACACCTTC
v_call: TRBV5-1; d_call: TRBD1; j_call: TRBJ2-5; clone_size: .; cdr3_aa: CASSVGQGLGTQYF; cdr3_nt: TGCGCCAGCAGCGTGGGACAGGGGTTAGGGACCCAGTACTTC
v_call: TRBV9; d_call: .; j_call: TRBJ2-2; clone_size: .; cdr3_aa: CASSIEPHTGELFF; cdr3_nt: TGTGCCAGCAGCATAGAGCCCCACACCGGGGAGCTGTTTTTT
v_call: TRBV7-2; d_call: TRBD1; j_call: TRBJ2-2; clone_size: .; cdr3_aa: CASSLGQGSGELFF; cdr3_nt: TGTGCCAGCAGCTTAGGACAGGGGAGCGGGGAGCTGTTTTTT
v_call: TRBV28; d_call: .; j_call: TRBJ1-5; clone_size: .; cdr3_aa: CASSFGRQPQHF; cdr3_nt: TGTGCCAGCAGTTTCGGCAGGCAGCCCCAGCATTTT
v_call: TRBV28; d_call: .; j_call: TRBJ1-4; clone_size: few; cdr3_aa: CASSLRQLNEKLFF; cdr3_nt: TGTGCCAGCAGTTTACGACAGCTTAATGAAAAACTGTTTTTT
v_call: TRBV6-1; d_call: .; j_call: TRBJ2-7; clone_size: .; cdr3_aa: CASRPGQNYEQYF; cdr3_nt: TGTGCCAGCAGGCCGGGACAAAACTACGAGCAGTACTTC
v_call: TRBV10-2; d_call: TRBD1; j_call: TRBJ1-1; clone_size: .; cdr3_aa: CASSEPGTGNTEAFF; cdr3_nt: TGCGCCAGCAGTGAGCCCGGGACAGGGAACACTGAAGCTTTCTTT
v_call: TRBV28; d_call: .; j_call: TRBJ2-1; clone_size: few; cdr3_aa: CASLASGAYGEQFF; cdr3_nt: TGTGCCAGCCTAGCCAGCGGAGCCTATGGTGAGCAGTTCTTC
v_call: TRBV5-1; d_call: TRBD1; j_call: TRBJ2-6; clone_size: .; cdr3_aa: CASSSLKVGTGKNSGANVLTF; cdr3_nt: TGCGCCAGCAGCTCCCTAAAGGTAGGGACAGGAAAAAACTCTGGGGCCAACGTCCTGACTTTC